The 9 T cell receptor beta chains below were found in one sample sequenced in a study of CD8+ T cells in alopecia areata. Once RNA had been extracted, it was reverse transcribed into cDNA to act as the sequencing template. Assay: immunoSEQ multiplex PCR; the TCRdb copy retains only in-frame clones and omits some. The top ten clones hold around 0.44% of a sample with about 200,000 clones, 50% to 65% of them seen once. The source material was CD4+ T cells sorted from blood, sampled at week 0. These receptors were collected from a human donor with alopecia areata.

The chain couples TRBV7-9 to TRBJ2-1; D unclear. Germline V gene lookup returns CDR1 SEHNR and CDR2 FQNEAQ (reference sequence). The CDR3 is made up of 10 amino acids. Trimming took 5 bases from V and 8 from J, leaving 4 bases between them. The CDR3 nucleotides are TGTGCCAGCAGCCCTTATGAGCAGTTCTTC. Encoded protein: CASSPYEQFF.

J is TRBJ1-2 and V is TRBV7-9; D gene ambiguous. Germline CDR1 and CDR2: SEHNR and FQNEAQ (reference sequence). The CDR3 is made up of 15 amino acids. Trimming took 2 bases from V and 2 from J, leaving 12 bases between them. The CDR3 DNA follows: TGTGCCAGCAGCTTACAGCTTGCCAGAAACTATGGCTACACCTTC. Translated, it gives CASSLQLARNYGYTF.

This rearrangement joins TRBV6-5 to TRBJ1-5; D uncertain. From germline, CDR1 is MNHEY and CDR2 SVGAGI. CDR3 length: 15 amino acids. V dropped 2 bases and J dropped 6 bases, with 14 bases sitting between them. CDR3 sequence (DNA): TGTGCCAGCAGTTACACCCGCAGCGTATCTCAGCCCCAGCATTTT. Translation gives CASSYTRSVSQPQHF.

This clone was recorded at least ten times. The V and J genes are TRBV29-1 and TRBJ1-2; the match to TRBD1 covers 7 bases. Germline V gives CDR1 SQVTM, CDR2 ANQGSEA. V trimming: 6 bases; J trimming: 4 bases; junction bases outside the gene matches: 11. CDR3 length: 14 amino acids. The CDR3 nucleotides are TGCAGCGTGATTGACAGGGTCCTAGGCTATGGCTACACCTTC. Its protein is CSVIDRVLGYGYTF.

This chain uses TRBV29-1 with TRBJ1-1, with 11 bases that match TRBD1. The CDR3 extends over 13 amino acids. CDR1 and CDR2 (germline): SQVTM, ANQGSEA. V trimming: 7 bases; J trimming: 5 bases; junction bases outside the gene matches: 6. The CDR3 nucleotides are TGCAGCGCCGGACAGGGGGCGAGAACTGAAGCTTTCTTT. Translating gives CSAGQGARTEAFF.

This chain links TRBV6-5 with TRBJ1-1; no clear D. Trimming removed 4 bases from V and 2 bases from J, with 8 bases in between. The CDR3 sequence is 13 residues long. Germline values: CDR1 MNHEY, CDR2 SVGAGI. CDR3 sequence (DNA): TGTGCCAGCAGTTCCGAACTAAACACTGAAGCTTTCTTT. Translating gives CASSSELNTEAFF.

This clone was counted between two and nine times. The chain links TRBV7-3 to TRBJ2-3, with 10 bases that match TRBD2. The V gene end was trimmed by 2 bases and the J gene end by 5 bases; junction bases not matched to a gene: 7. The CDR3 consists of 16 residues. Germline-derived CDR1 and CDR2 are SGHTA and FQGTGA. CDR3 sequence reads: CASSLGLAGARDTQYF. In DNA form, the CDR3 reads TGTGCCAGCAGCTTAGGGCTAGCGGGAGCTCGAGATACGCAGTATTTT.

This clone was observed a handful of times. V and J are TRBV30 and TRBJ1-1; D not certain. Germline V gene data show CDR1 as GTSNPN and CDR2 as SVGIG (reference sequence). CDR3 size: 13 residues. Between the trimmed V and J ends, which lost 2 bases and 4 bases, there was a span of 11 bases. The CDR3 reads CAWSMAPGTEAFF. CDR3 sequence (DNA): TGTGCCTGGAGTATGGCTCCGGGCACTGAAGCTTTCTTT.

V usage is TRBV23-1 and J usage is TRBJ1-1, with D possibly matching TRBD1 (5 bases). TRBV23-1 carries the ORF label, with uncertain function. The CDR3 contains 14 residues. Trimming removed 3 bases from V and 4 bases from J, with 12 bases in between. The CDR3 is CASSQPTGGTEAFF. The CDR3 DNA follows: TGCGCCAGCAGTCAGCCCACCGGGGGCACTGAAGCTTTCTTT.